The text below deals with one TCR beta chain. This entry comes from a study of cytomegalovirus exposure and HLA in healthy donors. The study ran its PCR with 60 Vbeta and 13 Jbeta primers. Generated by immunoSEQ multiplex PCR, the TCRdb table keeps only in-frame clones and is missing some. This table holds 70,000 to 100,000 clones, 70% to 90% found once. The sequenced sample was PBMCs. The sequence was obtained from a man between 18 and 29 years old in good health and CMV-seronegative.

This CDR3 is CAISGLAGGQTDTQYF. As DNA, the CDR3 is TGTGCCATCAGTGGGTTAGCGGGGGGGCAGACAGATACGCAGTATTTT. The chain combines TRBV10-3 with TRBJ2-3; TRBD2 matches at 11 bases. V was clipped by 4 bases and J by 3 bases; unmatched bases: 6. Germline lookup yields CDR1 ENHRY and CDR2 SYGVKD. The CDR3 sequence is 16 residues long.